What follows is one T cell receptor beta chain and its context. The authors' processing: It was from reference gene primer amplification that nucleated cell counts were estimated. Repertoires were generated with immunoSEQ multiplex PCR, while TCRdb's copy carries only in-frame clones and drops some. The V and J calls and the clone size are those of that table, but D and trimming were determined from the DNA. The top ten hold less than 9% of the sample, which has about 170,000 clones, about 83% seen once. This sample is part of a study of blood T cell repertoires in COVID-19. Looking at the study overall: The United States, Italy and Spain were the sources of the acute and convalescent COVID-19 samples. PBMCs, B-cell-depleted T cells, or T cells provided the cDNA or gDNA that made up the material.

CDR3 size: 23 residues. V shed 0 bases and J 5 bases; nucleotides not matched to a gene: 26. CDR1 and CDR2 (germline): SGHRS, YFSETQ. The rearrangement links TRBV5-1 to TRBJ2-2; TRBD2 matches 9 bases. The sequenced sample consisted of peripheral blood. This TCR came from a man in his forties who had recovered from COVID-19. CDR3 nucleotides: TGCGCCAGCAGCTTGGAGCCAGAGGGGTTTGGCGGGAGGGCCATAGTAGGGACCGGGGAGCTGTTTTTT. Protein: CASSLEPEGFGGRAIVGTGELFF.